This TCR beta chain was obtained from a study of blood T cell repertoires in COVID-19. The V gene lost 0 bases and the J gene lost 0 bases, with 9 bases spanning the gap. CDR3 length: 15 residues. The germline CDR1 and CDR2 sequences are LNHNV and YYDKDF (reference sequence). Libraries were prepared by immunoSEQ multiplex PCR; TCRdb keeps only in-frame clonotypes and omits some of them. Of about 73,000 clones listed, more than 60% were seen once; the top ten hold over 20%. This TCR derives from a man in his sixties with acute or convalescent COVID-19. J is TRBJ2-7 and V is TRBV15; possible D gene TRBD2, 7 bases. Specimen: peripheral blood. The CDR3 nucleotides read TGTGCCACCAGCAGAGATCGGGGGGCCTCCTACGAGCAGTACGTC. Translated, it gives CATSRDRGASYEQYV.